The clone carrying this T cell receptor (beta chain) was recorded at least ten times. Library preparation for TCR beta used quantitative 5'-RACE with molecular barcodes. TCRdb reprocessed the 5' RACE reads via MiXCR and lists one record per CDR3 protein. The data contain about 130,000 distinct CDR3 sequences, about 6.4% of them singletons. The entry originates in a study of CD8 T cells in ankylosing spondylitis. Germline assignment: CDR1 SGHRS and CDR2 YFSETQ. The CDR3 covers 16 residues. J was trimmed by 2 bases and V by 0 bases; bases with no gene match: 4. Sequencing used blood, either unsorted or a sorted T cell fraction (not recorded which). This TCR was recovered from a male donor with ankylosing spondylitis or in good health (not recorded which). J is TRBJ2-1 and V is TRBV5-1, with TRBD1 identical over 8 bases. CDR3 residues: CASSLDRDRPYNEQFF. CDR3 DNA sequence: TGCGCCAGCAGCTTGGACCGGGACAGGCCCTACAATGAGCAGTTCTTC.